The T cell receptor (beta chain) described here comes from a study of T-cell reconstitution after alpha-beta-depleted transplantation in children. V shed 5 bases, J shed 4 bases, and the junction held 6 bases outside the gene matches. The CDR3 loop spans 15 amino acids. The germline V gene encodes CDR1 MGHDK and CDR2 SYGVNS. This clonotype has ten or more counts. Unique molecular identifiers were built into the TCRbeta library. TCRdb reanalysed the PCR reads using MiXCR and keeps one entry per CDR3 protein. The sample includes about 830,000 distinct CDR3 sequences, 15% to 20% of them seen just once. This chain links TRBV25-1 with TRBJ2-7; 12 positions match TRBD2. Here the sequenced sample was PBMCs, mostly from graft donor cells, taken 360 days after TCRalphabeta/CD19-depleted stem cell transplant. The sequence was collected from a male patient under 18 who had a stem cell transplant for acute lymphoblastic leukemia, so the T cells may come from the graft donor. CDR3: CASSPGLAGKYEQYF. CDR3 bases: TGTGCCAGCAGTCCTGGACTAGCGGGAAAGTACGAGCAGTACTTC.